The clone carrying this T cell receptor (beta chain) has more than one count but fewer than ten. Recruited during active infection, patients (from Seattle) were subsequently followed longitudinally. Sequencing was performed with immunoSEQ multiplex PCR; in TCRdb, only in-frame clones are kept and a portion is missing. The sample has about 410,000 clones, approximately 89% seen once. Trimming pared 7 bases from V and 8 bases from J, leaving 20 bases between. Per germline, CDR1 MNHEY and CDR2 SVGAGI. The CDR3 totals 14 residues. This sample stems from a study of blood T cell repertoires in COVID-19. The source is a woman between 35 and 50 years old with COVID-19, enrolled during active disease. The chain combines TRBV6-5 with TRBJ1-2, with a tentative D call TRBD1 (6 bases). Sequencing input: peripheral blood. The DNA of the CDR3 is TGTGCCAGCACTCAGGGTGGGGGCGCGGTCGGCTACACCTTC. This gives the protein CASTQGGGAVGYTF.